In its sample, the clone carrying this T cell receptor (beta chain) was seen many times. The antigen is not known. This entry comes from a study of blood T cells in healthy people across ages. Study-level information: Template switching recovered approximately one barcoded beta molecule for every two T cells. Study-wide results and caveats: Donors of long life had a larger count of naive CD4+ cells and greater diversity than aged donors.

The CDR3 sequence is 22 residues long. Primers used in a second PCR of about 7 to 11 cycles were a sample-barcoded 5' primer and a J-beta primer mix. TCRdb ran MiXCR on the 5' RACE reads and lists one entry per CDR3 protein. The data contain around 970,000 distinct CDR3 sequences, roughly half of them singletons. Material for sequencing was blood. This TCR was sampled from an older woman in good health. This rearrangement joins TRBV21-1 to TRBJ1-6; whether TRBD1, the table's D call, matches the DNA was not checked. TRBV21-1 is annotated as a pseudogene. The CDR3 DNA follows: TGTGCCAGCAGCAAGGGAGTCGAGACCGGCAGCGCCCCTAATTTATATAATTCACCCCTCCACTTT. Amino acids: CASSKGVETGSAPNLYNSPLHF.